This record concerns one TCR beta chain sequence. The entry originates in a study of blood T cell repertoires in COVID-19. Across the study: Researchers got acute and convalescent COVID-19 samples from the United States, Italy and Spain. The cDNA or gDNA used as material had been derived from T cells, B-cell-depleted T cells, or PBMCs.

After removal of 7 bases from V and 1 base from J, the junction contained 10 bases not matched to a gene. Germline lookup yields CDR1 MDHEN and CDR2 SYDVKM. The CDR3 is made up of 16 amino acids. How the authors handled the data: Amplification from reference gene primers served as the basis for estimated nucleated cell counts. Produced via immunoSEQ multiplex PCR; TCRdb's table is partial and in-frame only. The V and J calls and clone size come from that table; D and trimming were worked out from the DNA. The profile covers some 170,000 clones, with roughly nine tenths appearing a single time and over 15% taken by the ten largest.

V and J are TRBV28 and TRBJ1-5, with 7 bases aligning to TRBD1. The sequenced sample consisted of peripheral blood. This clonotype was sampled from a man between 60 and 75 years old with active or convalescent COVID-19. DNA of the CDR3: TGTGCCAGCAAATCCCCTTCGACAGGGAGCAATCAGCCCCAGCATTTT. It specifies CASKSPSTGSNQPQHF.